Each of the 27 T cell receptor beta chains below was sequenced from the same sample in a study of cytomegalovirus exposure and HLA in healthy donors. The study ran its PCR with 60 Vbeta and 13 Jbeta primers. Here immunoSEQ multiplex PCR was the method, and the copy in TCRdb shows in-frame clones only, minus some. The sample holds about 120,000 clones, over 8% seen once. The sequenced material came from PBMCs. Receptors originate from a man aged 25-40 years in good health and CMV-seronegative.

This chain links TRBV11-2 with TRBJ1-1; possibly TRBD1 for D (6 bases). V was clipped by 4 bases and J by 1 base, with 10 bases between them. This CDR3 spans 14 amino acids. Germline lookup yields CDR1 SGHAT and CDR2 FQNNGV. The chain's CDR3 is CASSSKGQNTEAFF. The CDR3 DNA is TGTGCCAGCAGCTCAAAGGGACAGAACACTGAAGCTTTCTTT.

V and J are TRBV30 and TRBJ1-1; no definite D call. CDR1 is GTSNPN, CDR2 SVGIG, per germline (reference sequence). The CDR3 consists of 15 residues. V gave up 0 bases and J gave up 1 base, with 12 bases separating them. The CDR3 spells CAWSVSIQSNTEAFF. The CDR3 nucleotides read TGTGCCTGGAGTGTTTCTATACAGTCGAACACTGAAGCTTTCTTT.

This clone has a handful of counts. The chain joins TRBV30 to TRBJ2-1; tentative D call: TRBD2 (6 bases). The CDR3 has 12 residues. CDR1 and CDR2 (germline): GTSNPN, SVGIG (reference sequence). V dropped 7 bases and J dropped 7 bases, with 14 bases sitting between them. CDR3 nucleotides: TGTGCCTCTTCGGACGGAGGGAATGAGCAGTTCTTC. This codes for CASSDGGNEQFF.

V and J are TRBV23-1 and TRBJ2-7; 10 bases are a match to TRBD2. TRBV23-1 is an ORF; its function is uncertain. V was pared by 2 bases and J by 0 bases, with 4 bases of the junction left unmatched. The CDR3 contains 16 residues. The chain's CDR3 is CASSQNSSGSSYEQYF. CDR3 nucleotides: TGCGCCAGCAGTCAAAACTCTAGCGGGAGCTCCTACGAGCAGTACTTC.

The chain joins TRBV2 to TRBJ2-5, with TRBD1 identical over 9 bases. V lost 6 bases to trimming and J lost 5 bases; unmatched junction nucleotides: 7. Germline V gives CDR1 SNHLY, CDR2 FYNNEI. This CDR3 is 14 amino acids long. The CDR3 nucleotides read TGTGCCAGCAGAGGGACAGGGCAAGGGGAGACCCAGTACTTC. Protein: CASRGTGQGETQYF.

This clone was picked up a small number of times. This rearrangement joins TRBV6-5 to TRBJ1-5, with 9 bases that match TRBD1. V lost 6 bases and J lost 1; bases outside the gene matches: 4. The germline V gene has CDR1 MNHEY and CDR2 SVGAGI. The CDR3 is made up of 15 amino acids. Written as DNA, the CDR3 is TGTGCCAGCAGCCCGACAGGGGGGAGCAATCAGCCCCAGCATTTT. It codes for CASSPTGGSNQPQHF.

V and J are TRBV6-6 and TRBJ1-4, with a weak D call TRBD1 (6 bases). This CDR3 has 13 residues. V dropped 10 bases and J dropped 1 base, with 10 bases sitting between them. CDR1 is MNHNY, CDR2 SVGAGI, per germline (reference sequence). The CDR3 DNA reads as TGTGCCACCAAACAGGGAACTAATGAAAAACTGTTTTTT. It is translated as CATKQGTNEKLFF.

J is TRBJ2-5 and V is TRBV10-3; perhaps TRBD2 as D (5 bases). The germline V and J ends were trimmed by 2 bases and 5 bases, with 12 bases remaining between them. CDR3 length: 14 residues. Germline assignment: CDR1 ENHRY and CDR2 SYGVKD. CDR3 nucleotide sequence: TGTGCCATCAGTGAGGGTCCACGGGGTGAGACCCAGTACTTC. This sequence encodes CAISEGPRGETQYF.

V is TRBV18 and J is TRBJ2-7; TRBD1 aligns across 8 bases. The CDR3 runs 13 residues. J was trimmed by 9 bases and V by 2 bases; bases with no gene match: 6. CDR1 is KGHSH, CDR2 LQKENI, per germline. CDR3 loop: CASSPGPDRGQYF. The CDR3 region has the DNA TGTGCCAGCTCACCAGGCCCCGACAGGGGGCAGTACTTC.

CDR3 loop: CASVQDTYEQYF. The CDR3 bases are TGTGCCAGCGTCCAGGATACCTACGAGCAGTACTTC. The chain couples TRBV28 to TRBJ2-7; unclear D gene. From germline, CDR1 is MDHEN and CDR2 SYDVKM. The CDR3 contains 12 residues. V was trimmed by 8 bases and J by 2 bases, leaving 10 bases between them.

This clone was observed a few times. The DNA of the CDR3 is TGTGCCAGCAGCCTGGAGCGGTCCCAAGAGACCCAGTACTTC. Protein: CASSLERSQETQYF. The chain recombines TRBV7-8 with TRBJ2-5, with D possibly being TRBD2 (5 bases). The CDR3 totals 14 residues. Trimming pared 5 bases from V and 1 base from J, leaving 11 bases between. CDR1 is SGHVS, CDR2 FQNEAQ, per germline.

In its sample, this clone was seen a few times. Other nucleotide sequences from this sample produce the same CDR3. The chain links TRBV7-2 to TRBJ1-1, with a possible D match to TRBD1 (6 bases). CDR1 SGHTA and CDR2 FQGNSA come from the germline V gene. The CDR3 has 16 amino acids. Trimming pared 2 bases from V and 1 base from J, leaving 14 bases between. CDR3 sequence reads: CASSLRVQGWNTEAFF. The CDR3 DNA sequence: TGTGCCAGCAGCTTACGGGTACAGGGATGGAACACTGAAGCTTTCTTT. Based on the CDR3 plus reference TRBV7-2 and TRBJ1-1, the full variable domain is GAGVSQSPSNKVTEKGKDVELRCDPISGHTALYWYRQSLGQGLEFLIYFQGNSAPDKSGLPSDRFSAERTGGSVSTLTIQRTQQEDSAVYLCASSLRVQGWNTEAFFGQGTRLTVV.

The chain combines TRBV5-1 with TRBJ1-1, with a weak D call TRBD1 (6 bases). Per the germline V gene, CDR1 is SGHRS and CDR2 is YFSETQ. This CDR3 comprises 14 residues. V lost 0 bases and J lost 6, with 12 bases in between. CDR3 nucleotide sequence: TGCGCCAGCAGCTTGGGGTCACAGGGATCTGAAGCTTTCTTT. This encodes CASSLGSQGSEAFF.

J is TRBJ2-1 and V is TRBV7-9, with 10 bases fitting TRBD1. Trimming at V came to 5 bases and at J to 0 bases, leaving 7 bases not matched to a gene. CDR1 is SEHNR, CDR2 FQNEAQ, per germline (reference sequence). The CDR3 covers 17 residues. CDR3 sequence: CASSTRDRGISYNEQFF. The CDR3 DNA sequence: TGTGCCAGCAGCACCCGGGACAGGGGCATCTCCTACAATGAGCAGTTCTTC.

This clone has more than one count but fewer than ten. Distinct nucleotide sequences in the sample also encode this CDR3. This rearrangement joins TRBV7-9 to TRBJ2-2; D may be TRBD1 (5 bases). Germline V gives CDR1 SEHNR, CDR2 FQNEAQ (reference sequence). Trimming took 1 base from V and 1 from J, leaving 7 bases between them. The CDR3 consists of 15 residues. In DNA, the CDR3 is TGTGCCAGCAGCTTAGTTCAGGGGAACACCGGGGAGCTGTTTTTT. Encoded protein: CASSLVQGNTGELFF.

Only a few counts were recorded for this clone. The chain couples TRBV4-2 to TRBJ2-7; tentative D call: TRBD2 (6 bases). CDR3 length: 15 residues. Deletions cut 0 bases from V and 4 bases from J, with 13 bases between. Germline loops: CDR1 LGHNA, CDR2 YNFKEQ. CDR3 DNA sequence: TGTGCCAGCAGCCAAGATTACGGCGGGGCGTACGAGCAGTACTTC. Translation: CASSQDYGGAYEQYF.

The V gene is TRBV11-3, the J gene TRBJ2-5, with D perhaps matching TRBD1 (6 bases). The germline V gene encodes CDR1 SGHNT and CDR2 YENEEA. The CDR3 consists of 15 residues. V was trimmed by 8 bases and J by 5 bases, leaving 21 bases between them. The CDR3 sequence: CASGPQGYLGETQYF. The DNA for the CDR3 is TGTGCCAGCGGACCTCAGGGGTACCTAGGGGAGACCCAGTACTTC.

This clone was seen only a few times. The genes are TRBV19 and TRBJ2-1; 13 bases line up with TRBD2. Germline CDR1 and CDR2: LNHDA and SQIVND (reference sequence). The junction had 11 bases not matched to a gene; V was cut back by 5 bases and J by 10 bases. The CDR3 is 16 amino acids. Written as DNA, the CDR3 is TGTGCCAGTAGTTCAGGACTAGCGGGGGCCGGGGGGGAGCAGTTCTTC. It specifies CASSSGLAGAGGEQFF.

This clone was seen a handful of times. The genes are TRBV11-3 and TRBJ2-7, with D tentatively TRBD2 (5 bases). The CDR3 runs to 12 residues. V lost 1 base and J lost 7, with 8 bases in between. Germline loops: CDR1 SGHNT, CDR2 YENEEA. CDR3 sequence: CASSLGPGEQYF. The CDR3 DNA reads TGTGCCAGCAGCTTAGGCCCGGGGGAGCAGTACTTC. The full variable domain, in which reference TRBV11-3 and TRBJ2-7 provide the parts outside the CDR3, is EAGVVQSPRYKIIEKKQPVAFWCNPISGHNTLYWYLQNLGQGPELLIRYENEEAVDDSQLPKDRFSAERLKGVDSTLKIQPAELGDSAVYLCASSLGPGEQYFGPGTRLTVT.

This clone has more than one count but fewer than ten. V and J are TRBV28 and TRBJ2-3; 8 bases fit TRBD1. J lost 8 bases, V lost 1 base, and 17 bases had no gene match. The CDR3 consists of 18 residues. Per germline, CDR1 MDHEN and CDR2 SYDVKM. The CDR3 coding sequence is TGTGCCAGCAGTTTATCCAAGAGAGTGCAGGGGGCCCGGGTTACGCAGTATTTT. Amino acid sequence: CASSLSKRVQGARVTQYF.

The chain joins TRBV7-2 to TRBJ2-7; 7 positions match TRBD2. Germline-derived CDR1 and CDR2 are SGHTA and FQGNSA. CDR3 length equals 13 residues. J lost 6 bases, V lost 0 bases, and 2 bases had no gene match. CDR3 DNA: TGTGCCAGCAGCTTAGCAGCGGGGACCGAGCAGTACTTC. Translating it yields CASSLAAGTEQYF.

This clone was seen a few times. The chain uses TRBV21-1 and TRBJ1-1. TRBV21-1 has pseudogene status. The length of the CDR3 is 14 residues. As DNA, the CDR3 is TGTGCCAGCAGCAAAAATTCGGGGAACACTGAAGCTTTCTTT. Translation gives CASSKNSGNTEAFF.

The CDR3 sequence: CASSPEDRGPYEQYF. CDR3 nucleotide sequence: TGTGCCAGCTCACCAGAGGACAGGGGGCCATACGAGCAGTACTTC. This chain uses TRBV18 with TRBJ2-7; 11 bases are a match to TRBD1. The CDR3 sequence is 15 residues long. CDR1 and CDR2 from the germline V gene are KGHSH and LQKENI. The J segment lost 4 bases and the V segment lost 2 bases, leaving 4 bases of the junction unmatched. The entire variable domain, with the rest obtained from reference TRBV18 and TRBJ2-7, is as follows: NAGVMQNPRHLVRRRGQEARLRCSPMKGHSHVYWYRQLPEEGLKFMVYLQKENIIDESGMPKERFSAEFPKEGPSILRIQQVVRGDSAAYFCASSPEDRGPYEQYFGPGTRLTVT.

This clone has more than one count but fewer than ten. The rearrangement links TRBV2 to TRBJ1-3; 8 positions agree with TRBD1. Germline V gene lookup returns CDR1 SNHLY and CDR2 FYNNEI. The CDR3 is 15 residues long. V lost 5 bases to trimming and J lost 4 bases; unmatched junction nucleotides: 7. The DNA of the CDR3 is TGTGCCAGCAGTCAGACAGGGGCAAGCGGAAACACCATATATTTT. It is translated as CASSQTGASGNTIYF.

The CDR3 DNA sequence: TGTGCCAGCAGCTTTACAGGGACGGGGGAGCAGTACTTC. As protein: CASSFTGTGEQYF. The chain uses TRBV7-9 and TRBJ2-7; D is possibly TRBD1 (6 bases). The V gene's germline CDR1 is SEHNR and CDR2 FQNEAQ (reference sequence). The CDR3 runs 13 residues. V dropped 3 bases and J dropped 7 bases, with 13 bases sitting between them.

This clone showed up just a few times. The J gene is TRBJ2-1, the V gene TRBV7-3; 9 bases fit TRBD1. The CDR3 spans 12 residues. CDR1 and CDR2 from the germline V gene are SGHTA and FQGTGA. J was trimmed by 9 bases and V by 4 bases; bases with no gene match: 1. This chain's CDR3 is CASSSTGGEQFF. The CDR3 DNA follows: TGTGCCAGCAGCTCGACAGGGGGTGAGCAGTTCTTC.

The genes are TRBV5-1 and TRBJ2-2; D possibly corresponds to TRBD2 (5 bases). The CDR3 spans 16 residues. Trimming removed 5 bases from V and 3 bases from J, with 17 bases in between. Germline CDR1 and CDR2: SGHRS and YFSETQ. CDR3 sequence reads: CASRDGETPYTGELFF. The CDR3 coding sequence is TGCGCCAGCAGGGACGGGGAAACCCCTTACACCGGGGAGCTGTTTTTT.